This T cell receptor beta chain emerged from a study of cytomegalovirus exposure and HLA in healthy donors. With 2 bases clipped from V and 8 bases from J, the junction kept 12 bases outside the gene matches. The germline V gene has CDR1 LGHNA and CDR2 YSLEER. This CDR3 is 16 amino acids long. Primers: 60 Vbeta forward and 13 Jbeta reverse. TCRdb's copy holds only in-frame clones and misses some; the assay was immunoSEQ multiplex PCR. The sample lists around 37,000 clones, 81% seen once, with 2.5% to 3% in the top ten. The chain has TRBV4-3 and TRBJ2-1; the match to TRBD2 covers 7 bases. The sequenced sample consisted of PBMCs. The clonotype was recovered from a man between 45 and 60 years old in good health and CMV-seronegative. The CDR3, as DNA: TGCGCCAGCAGCCAAACAGCGGGAAAAACCCAGGATGAGCAGTTCTTC. This codes for CASSQTAGKTQDEQFF.